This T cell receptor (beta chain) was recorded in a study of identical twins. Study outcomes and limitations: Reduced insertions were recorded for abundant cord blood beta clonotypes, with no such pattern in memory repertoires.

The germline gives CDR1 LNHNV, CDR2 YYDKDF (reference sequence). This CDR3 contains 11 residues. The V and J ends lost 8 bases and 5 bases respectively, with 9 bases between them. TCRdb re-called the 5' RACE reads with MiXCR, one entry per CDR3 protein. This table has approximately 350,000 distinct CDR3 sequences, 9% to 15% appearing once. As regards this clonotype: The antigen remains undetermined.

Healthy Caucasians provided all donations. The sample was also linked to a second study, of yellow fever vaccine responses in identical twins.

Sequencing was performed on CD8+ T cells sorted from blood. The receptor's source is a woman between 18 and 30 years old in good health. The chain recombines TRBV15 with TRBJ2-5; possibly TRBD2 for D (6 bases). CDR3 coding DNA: TGTGCCACCTCTCGGGGGGAGACCCAGTACTTC. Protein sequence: CATSRGETQYF.